This TCR beta chain was retrieved from a study of T-cell memory formation after mild COVID-19. At least ten counts were recorded for this clonotype. MiXCR, applied by TCRdb to the 5' RACE reads, yields one record per CDR3 protein. The sample yields fewer than 110,000 distinct CDR3 sequences, under 15% seen once. J was trimmed by 4 bases and V by 5 bases; bases with no gene match: 3. The CDR3 is 13 residues long. Germline loops: CDR1 MNHEY, CDR2 SMNVEV (reference sequence). The sequenced material came from PBMCs or a T cell subset sorted from them (not recorded which). V usage is TRBV27 and J usage is TRBJ2-3; 7 nucleotides align to TRBD2. This TCR was sampled from a man aged 18 to 29 who had mild COVID-19 (a few samples of this study predate the infection). Cell type and time point are not known. The CDR3 bases are TGTGCCAGCAGTCTCACTAGCGCAGATACGCAGTATTTT. This codes for CASSLTSADTQYF.